This TCR beta chain stems from a study of blood T cell repertoires in COVID-19. Study-level background: Samples taken during acute and convalescent COVID-19 were collected in the United States, Italy and Spain. Sample material is recorded as cDNA or gDNA derived from T cells, B-cell-depleted T cells, or PBMCs.

CDR1 is MNHNS and CDR2 is SASEGT in the germline V gene. This CDR3 is 13 amino acids long. V was cut by 8 bases and J by 6 bases, with 14 bases left in between. A few counts support this clone. Original data processing: Estimates of nucleated cell counts were drawn from the amplification of reference gene primers. The assay was immunoSEQ multiplex PCR, and TCRdb's table has in-frame clones only and misses some. V and J calls and clone size are as listed in that table; D and trimming were resolved from the DNA. The profile shows about 39,000 clones, around 82% of them singletons. The chain carries TRBV6-1 and TRBJ1-5, with D possibly being TRBD1 (5 bases). The sequenced sample was peripheral blood. The sequence was obtained from a man older than 75 with acute or convalescent COVID-19. The CDR3 region is CASLLTGGQPQHF. CDR3 sequence (DNA): TGTGCCAGCCTCCTCACGGGGGGTCAGCCCCAGCATTTT.